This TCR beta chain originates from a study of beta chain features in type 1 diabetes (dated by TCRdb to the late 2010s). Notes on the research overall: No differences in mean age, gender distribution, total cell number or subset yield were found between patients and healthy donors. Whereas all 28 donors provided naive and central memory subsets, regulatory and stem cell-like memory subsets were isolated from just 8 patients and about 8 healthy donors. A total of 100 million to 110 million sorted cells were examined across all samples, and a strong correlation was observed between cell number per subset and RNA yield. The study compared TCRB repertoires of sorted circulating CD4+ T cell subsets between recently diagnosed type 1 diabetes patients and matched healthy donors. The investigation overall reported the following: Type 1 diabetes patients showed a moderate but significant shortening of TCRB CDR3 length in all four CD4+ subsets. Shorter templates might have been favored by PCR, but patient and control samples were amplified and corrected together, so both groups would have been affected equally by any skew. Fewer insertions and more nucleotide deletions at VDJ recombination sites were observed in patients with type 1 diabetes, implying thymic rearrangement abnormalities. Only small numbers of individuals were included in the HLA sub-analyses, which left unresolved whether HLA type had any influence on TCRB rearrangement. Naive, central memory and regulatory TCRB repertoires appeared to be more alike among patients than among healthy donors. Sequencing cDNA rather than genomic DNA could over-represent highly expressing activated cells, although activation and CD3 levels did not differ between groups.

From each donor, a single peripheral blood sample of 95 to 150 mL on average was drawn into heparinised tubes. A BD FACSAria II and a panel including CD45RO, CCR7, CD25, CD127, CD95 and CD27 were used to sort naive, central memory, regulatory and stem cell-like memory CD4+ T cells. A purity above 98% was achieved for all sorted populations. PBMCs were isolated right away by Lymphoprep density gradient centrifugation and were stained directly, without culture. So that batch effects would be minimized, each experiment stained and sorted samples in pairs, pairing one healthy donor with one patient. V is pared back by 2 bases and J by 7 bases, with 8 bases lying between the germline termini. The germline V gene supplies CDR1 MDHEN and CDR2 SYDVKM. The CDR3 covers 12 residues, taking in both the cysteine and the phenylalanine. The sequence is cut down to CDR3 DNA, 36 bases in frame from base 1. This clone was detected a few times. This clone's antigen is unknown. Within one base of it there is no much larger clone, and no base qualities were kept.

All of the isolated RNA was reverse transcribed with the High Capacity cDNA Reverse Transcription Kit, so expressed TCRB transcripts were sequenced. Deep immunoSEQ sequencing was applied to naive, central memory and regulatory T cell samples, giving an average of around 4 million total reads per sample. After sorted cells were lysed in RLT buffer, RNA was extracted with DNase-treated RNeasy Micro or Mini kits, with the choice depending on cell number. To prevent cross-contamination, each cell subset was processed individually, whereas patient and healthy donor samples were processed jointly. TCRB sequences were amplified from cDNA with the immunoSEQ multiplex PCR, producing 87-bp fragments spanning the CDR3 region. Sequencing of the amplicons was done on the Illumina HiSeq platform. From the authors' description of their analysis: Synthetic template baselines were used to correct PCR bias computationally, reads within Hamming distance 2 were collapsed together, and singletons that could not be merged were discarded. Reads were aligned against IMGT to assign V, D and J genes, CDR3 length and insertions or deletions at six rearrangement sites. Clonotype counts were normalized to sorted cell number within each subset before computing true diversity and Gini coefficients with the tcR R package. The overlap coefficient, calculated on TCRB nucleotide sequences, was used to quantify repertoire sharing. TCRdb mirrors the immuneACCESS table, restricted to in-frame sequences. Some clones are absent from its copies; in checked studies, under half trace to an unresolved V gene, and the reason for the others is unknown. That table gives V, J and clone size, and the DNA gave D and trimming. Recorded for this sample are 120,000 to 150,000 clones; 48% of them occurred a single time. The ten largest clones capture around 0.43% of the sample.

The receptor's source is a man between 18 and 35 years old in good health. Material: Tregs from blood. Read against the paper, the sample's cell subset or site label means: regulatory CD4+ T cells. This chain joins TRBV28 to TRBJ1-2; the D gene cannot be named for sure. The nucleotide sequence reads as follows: TGTGCCAGCAGTTTAAACTACGTTGGCTACACCTTC. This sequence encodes CASSLNYVGYTF.